Below are 30 T cell receptor beta chains sequenced from a single sample in a study of identical twins. MiXCR, applied by TCRdb to the 5' RACE reads, yields one record per CDR3 protein. The sample has 510,000 or so distinct CDR3 sequences; around 15% are singletons. The same data also contributed to another study, on yellow fever vaccine responses in identical twins.

The specimen sequenced was CD4+ T cells sorted from blood. The source of these receptors is a woman between 18 and 30 years old in good health.

Only a few counts were recorded for this clonotype. V and J are TRBV6-5 and TRBJ2-7, with 9 bases matching TRBD1. The ends lost 3 bases at V and 2 bases at J; junction bases unmatched: 8. The CDR3 consists of 16 residues. The germline V gene has CDR1 MNHEY and CDR2 SVGAGI. CDR3 region: CASSYSGGQGAYEQYV. For the CDR3, the DNA is TGTGCCAGCAGTTATAGTGGGGGACAGGGTGCCTACGAGCAGTACGTC.

This chain uses TRBV20-1 with TRBJ2-2, with 8 bases matching TRBD1. The CDR3 runs to 18 residues. The germline gives CDR1 DFQATT, CDR2 SNEGSKA (reference sequence). Trimming removed 0 bases from V and 7 bases from J; junction bases left unmatched: 16. CDR3 amino acids: CSARDLSGTGGWGGELFF. CDR3 DNA: TGCAGTGCTAGAGATCTCAGCGGTACAGGGGGATGGGGCGGGGAGCTGTTTTTT.

This clonotype was recorded at least ten times. The rearrangement joins TRBV3-1 to TRBJ1-6; no clear D gene. With 1 base removed from V and 8 bases from J, the gap between germline ends came to 6 bases. Looked up from germline, CDR1 is LGHDT and CDR2 is YNNKEL (reference sequence). The CDR3 spans 13 residues. DNA of the CDR3: TGTGCCAGCAGCCAAGGGGCCCATTCACCCCTCCACTTT. Protein: CASSQGAHSPLHF.

The chain employs TRBV9 and TRBJ2-2; D is ambiguous. The V end was cut by 0 bases, the J end by 4 bases, with 10 bases between. CDR1 and CDR2 from the germline V gene are SGDLS and YYNGEE. The CDR3 covers 15 residues. The CDR3 reads CASSVASSPTGELFF. DNA for the CDR3: TGTGCCAGCAGCGTAGCGAGTTCTCCCACCGGGGAGCTGTTTTTT.

This clonotype has just a few counts. The chain carries TRBV7-8 and TRBJ2-1; 8 bases agree with TRBD2. The CDR3 loop spans 14 amino acids. The V gene's germline CDR1 is SGHVS and CDR2 FQNEAQ. V was clipped by 1 base and J by 10 bases; unmatched bases: 6. The CDR3 spells CASSLGRAGGEQFF. In DNA, the CDR3 is TGTGCCAGCAGCTTAGGTCGTGCGGGAGGAGAGCAGTTCTTC.

This clonotype was detected only a few times. The gene calls are TRBV29-1 and TRBJ2-7; D unclear. CDR1 and CDR2 from the germline V gene are SQVTM and ANQGSEA. This CDR3 is built from 15 residues. Between the trimmed V and J ends, which lost 5 bases and 6 bases, there was a span of 23 bases. CDR3 sequence: CSVQQSTYVCCEQYF. CDR3 coding DNA: TGCAGCGTTCAACAAAGTACCTACGTCTGTTGCGAGCAGTACTTC.

This clonotype was observed a few times. The chain combines TRBV10-3 with TRBJ2-1; 8 bases agree with TRBD1. V shed 4 bases, J shed 4 bases, and the junction held 0 bases outside the gene matches. This CDR3 spans 13 amino acids. Germline V gene data show CDR1 as ENHRY and CDR2 as SYGVKD. CDR3: CAISGTGYNEQFF. DNA of the CDR3: TGTGCCATCAGTGGGACAGGGTACAATGAGCAGTTCTTC.

The V and J genes are TRBV12-3 or TRBV12-4 and TRBJ2-1; tentative D call: TRBD2 (7 bases). Deletions cut 4 bases from V and 1 base from J, with 11 bases between. The CDR3 loop spans 15 amino acids. This CDR3 reads CASSWEGGSYNEQFF. The DNA for the CDR3 is TGTGCCAGCAGTTGGGAGGGGGGTTCCTACAATGAGCAGTTCTTC.

This clonotype was observed a few times. This sequence joins TRBV15 and TRBJ1-2; weak D call: TRBD1 (6 bases). Trimming took off 0 bases at V and 8 bases at J, with 13 bases between the two ends. CDR3 length equals 14 residues. Germline-derived CDR1 and CDR2 are LNHNV and YYDKDF (reference sequence). Written as DNA, the CDR3 is TGTGCCACCAGCAGAGAGATCCAGGGGAACGGCTACACCTTC. As protein: CATSREIQGNGYTF.

This clonotype was found a few times. J is TRBJ1-2 and V is TRBV19; a possible D gene is TRBD1 (5 bases). Germline values: CDR1 LNHDA, CDR2 SQIVND (reference sequence). V lost 4 bases to trimming and J lost 8 bases, with 5 bases between them. There are 10 residues in the CDR3. The DNA of the CDR3 is TGTGCCAGTAGTAGGGGCGGCTACACCTTC. This sequence encodes CASSRGGYTF.

This clonotype has a handful of counts. This chain connects TRBV12-3 or TRBV12-4 to TRBJ2-7; possible D gene TRBD1, 5 bases. V lost 4 bases and J 7 bases, leaving 17 bases between the germline ends. This CDR3 spans 14 amino acids. CDR3 bases: TGTGCCAGCAGTTCCGGCAGGGCCCACGGAGAGCAGTACGTC. Its protein product is CASSSGRAHGEQYV.

This clonotype was seen a few times. The chain has TRBV7-7 and TRBJ2-2, with 8 bases fitting TRBD2. Germline V gene sequence: CDR1 SSHAT, CDR2 FNYEAQ (reference sequence). The ends lost 1 base at V and 9 bases at J; junction bases unmatched: 7. CDR3 length equals 15 residues. The DNA of the CDR3 is TGTGCCAGCAGCTTAGGGACCGGGAGGGCCCGGGAGCTGTTTTTT. Its protein product is CASSLGTGRARELFF.

There are many counts of this clonotype. V is TRBV12-3 or TRBV12-4 and J is TRBJ1-5, with D unclear. With 1 base removed from V and 5 bases from J, the gap between germline ends came to 6 bases. The CDR3 covers 13 residues. Here the CDR3 reads CASSLGGYQPQHF. The CDR3 DNA sequence: TGTGCCAGCAGTTTAGGGGGTTATCAGCCCCAGCATTTT.

This clonotype was detected once. The chain is built from TRBV12-5 and TRBJ2-1; D possibly corresponds to TRBD2 (6 bases). Germline V gene lookup returns CDR1 LGHNT and CDR2 FRNRAP. V lost 0 bases to trimming and J lost 3 bases, with 12 bases between them. This CDR3 spans 16 amino acids. In DNA, the CDR3 is TGTGCTAGTGGTTTGGTACGGGGCGGGGACTACAATGAGCAGTTCTTC. This sequence encodes CASGLVRGGDYNEQFF.

This clonotype was counted ten times or more. This chain uses TRBV12-3 or TRBV12-4 with TRBJ2-5; the match to TRBD1 covers 8 bases. Losses at the gene ends were 3 bases for V and 7 bases for J; bases not matched to a gene: 7. CDR3 size: 14 residues. In DNA, the CDR3 is TGTGCCAGCAGTTTGGCAGGGGGCCTTGGGACCCAGTACTTC. Encoded protein: CASSLAGGLGTQYF.

This chain uses TRBV10-3 with TRBJ2-7; maybe TRBD2 (5 bases). CDR1 ENHRY and CDR2 SYGVKD come from the germline V gene. With 3 bases removed from V and 0 bases from J, the gap between germline ends came to 12 bases. The CDR3 length is 15 residues. CDR3 bases: TGTGCCATCAGTGACCAACTGCGGGCCTCCTACGAGCAGTACTTC. Its protein is CAISDQLRASYEQYF.

This clonotype was observed a few times. The chain employs TRBV28 and TRBJ2-7, with 8 nucleotides matching TRBD1. J gave up 0 bases and V 5 bases, and 9 bases lay outside the gene matches. Germline V gene sequence: CDR1 MDHEN, CDR2 SYDVKM. The CDR3 consists of 16 residues. As DNA, the CDR3 is TGTGCCAGCAGTCAGACCGGGACAGGTAGCTCCTACGAGCAGTACGTC. It yields the protein CASSQTGTGSSYEQYV.

In DNA, the CDR3 is TGTGCCAGCAGCCACACGGGACATCCCTCCTACAATGAGCAGTTCTTC. Translation: CASSHTGHPSYNEQFF. The chain combines TRBV14 with TRBJ2-1; D is perhaps TRBD1 (6 bases). The germline V gene encodes CDR1 SGHDN and CDR2 FVKESK. V was cut by 3 bases and J by 0 bases, with 12 bases left in between. The CDR3 has 16 amino acids. The variable domain in full, completed from reference TRBV14 and TRBJ2-1, reads EAGVTQFPSHSVIEKGQTVTLRCDPISGHDNLYWYRRVMGKEIKFLLHFVKESKQDESGMPNNRFLAERTGGTYSTLKVQPAELEDSGVYFCASSHTGHPSYNEQFFGPGTRLTVL.

V usage is TRBV10-3 and J usage is TRBJ2-3, with D unresolved. V was pared by 4 bases and J by 0 bases, with 8 bases between. The CDR3 consists of 14 residues. Germline V gene lookup returns CDR1 ENHRY and CDR2 SYGVKD. CDR3 nucleotide sequence: TGTGCCATCAGTGGCTACACCAGCACAGATACGCAGTATTTT. Translated: CAISGYTSTDTQYF.

This clonotype was picked up a small number of times. The rearrangement joins TRBV27 to TRBJ1-6; a possible D gene is TRBD1 (5 bases). Germline V gene data show CDR1 as MNHEY and CDR2 as SMNVEV (reference sequence). Trimming left V 5 bases short and J 14 bases short, with 19 bases between. This CDR3 contains 14 residues. The CDR3 nucleotides read TGTGCCAGCAGTCCGGGGCCCGCCGGTTTGGCCCTCCACTTT. Translation: CASSPGPAGLALHF.

At least ten counts were recorded for this clonotype. The rearrangement joins TRBV4-1 to TRBJ2-6; TRBD1 matches 7 bases. V gave up 3 bases and J gave up 4 bases; unmatched junction bases: 15. Germline V CDR1 and CDR2: MGHRA, YSYEKL. This CDR3 has 19 amino acids. The CDR3 protein is CASSQTKTGKVSGANVLTF. The CDR3 DNA reads TGCGCCAGCAGCCAGACAAAGACAGGGAAGGTATCAGGGGCCAACGTCCTGACTTTC.

This clonotype was found a few times. The chain employs TRBV3-1 and TRBJ1-6; 7 bases match TRBD1. The germline CDR1 and CDR2 sequences are LGHDT and YNNKEL (reference sequence). V shed 0 bases, J shed 0 bases, and the junction held 2 bases outside the gene matches. The CDR3 consists of 17 residues. Written as DNA, the CDR3 is TGTGCCAGCAGCCAAGAACAGGGGTACTCCTATAATTCACCCCTCCACTTT. Protein product: CASSQEQGYSYNSPLHF.

The chain recombines TRBV25-1 with TRBJ2-1; D is ambiguous. V shed 6 bases and J shed 3 bases, with 15 bases lying between them. This CDR3 contains 15 residues. Germline assignment: CDR1 MGHDK and CDR2 SYGVNS. In nucleotides, the CDR3 is TGTGCCAGCAGAGACGATGGTGGGAACTACAATGAGCAGTTCTTC. This codes for CASRDDGGNYNEQFF.

This chain joins TRBV10-2 and TRBJ2-2, with D perhaps TRBD1 or TRBD2 (5 bases each). The CDR3 has 13 amino acids. Trimming pared 3 bases from V and 6 bases from J, leaving 8 bases between. Germline CDR1 reads WSHSY; CDR2 reads SAAADI. This CDR3 reads CASSDRGAGELFF. The CDR3 bases are TGCGCCAGCAGTGACAGAGGGGCCGGGGAGCTGTTTTTT.

Only a few counts were recorded for this clonotype. V and J are TRBV20-1 and TRBJ2-3; no firm D call. Trimming stripped 6 bases from V and 0 bases from J, with 13 bases between. CDR3 length equals 14 residues. Germline V gene sequence: CDR1 DFQATT, CDR2 SNEGSKA (reference sequence). The CDR3 DNA sequence: TGCAGTGCGATTAGACTTCCTAGCACAGATACGCAGTATTTT. Translating it yields CSAIRLPSTDTQYF.

The sample holds a few counts of this clonotype. The V gene is TRBV6-1, the J gene TRBJ1-2, with D unclear. Germline lookup yields CDR1 MNHNS and CDR2 SASEGT. This CDR3 has 13 residues. V shed 6 bases and J shed 7 bases, with 15 bases lying between them. The CDR3 DNA follows: TGTGCCAGCAGACCCGGACGGACTGGTGGCTACACCTTC. Translated, it gives CASRPGRTGGYTF.

The genes are TRBV15 and TRBJ2-3; D call uncertain. The germline V and J ends were trimmed by 1 base and 1 base, with 15 bases remaining between them. In germline, CDR1 is LNHNV, CDR2 YYDKDF (reference sequence). The CDR3 length is 17 residues. The CDR3 spells CATSRVTLAPRTDTQYF. CDR3 DNA: TGTGCCACCAGCAGAGTAACATTAGCCCCCCGCACAGATACGCAGTATTTT. Variable domain in full (rest from reference TRBV15 and TRBJ2-3): DAMVIQNPRYQVTQFGKPVTLSCSQTLNHNVMYWYQQKSSQAPKLLFHYYDKDFNNEADTPDNFQSRRPNTSFCFLDIRSPGLGDTAMYLCATSRVTLAPRTDTQYFGPGTRLTVL.

The V gene is TRBV6-5, the J gene TRBJ2-1, with D tentatively TRBD1 or TRBD2 (5 bases each). The V end was cut by 3 bases, the J end by 5 bases, with 17 bases between. Germline CDR1 MNHEY, CDR2 SVGAGI. The CDR3 totals 16 residues. The CDR3 spells CASSYGSGTVNNEQFF. CDR3 nucleotides: TGTGCCAGCAGTTATGGCTCCGGGACGGTGAACAATGAGCAGTTCTTC.

The gene calls are TRBV9 and TRBJ1-1; tentative D call: TRBD1 (6 bases). Germline CDR1 and CDR2: SGDLS and YYNGEE. CDR3 length: 14 amino acids. Trimming pared 0 bases from V and 6 bases from J, leaving 12 bases between. CDR3 in DNA: TGTGCCAGCAGCGTAGATTATGGGACACCTGAAGCTTTCTTT. Amino acids: CASSVDYGTPEAFF.

This chain uses TRBV14 with TRBJ1-2, with no clear D. Deletions cut 1 base from V and 7 bases from J, with 13 bases between. The germline CDR1 and CDR2 sequences are SGHDN and FVKESK. The CDR3 covers 14 residues. The CDR3 here is CASSQVATGGGYTF. The CDR3 region has the DNA TGTGCCAGCAGCCAAGTGGCTACCGGTGGTGGCTACACCTTC. The variable domain in full, with the rest retrieved from reference TRBV14 and TRBJ1-2, is EAGVTQFPSHSVIEKGQTVTLRCDPISGHDNLYWYRRVMGKEIKFLLHFVKESKQDESGMPNNRFLAERTGGTYSTLKVQPAELEDSGVYFCASSQVATGGGYTFGSGTRLTVV.